The 23 T cell receptor beta chains below all came from one sample that was sequenced in a study of breast tumors, draining lymph nodes, adjacent tissues. Using its own MiXCR run on the multiplex PCR reads, TCRdb lists one record per CDR3 protein. The sample has 150,000 to 200,000 distinct CDR3 sequences, 33% seen once. Breast cancer patients provided tissue from their axillary draining lymph nodes. The sample taken for sequencing was axillary lymph node tissue. These receptors all come from a female donor with breast cancer. Some clones in this sample may be carry-over from other donors' samples.

This clonotype was seen repeatedly, ten times or more. The junction departs from germline at one end; a sequencing error may be responsible. This rearrangement joins TRBV7-7 to TRBJ2-7, with 9 bases that match TRBD2. Germline V lookup: CDR1 SSHAT, CDR2 FNYEAQ (reference sequence). CDR3 length equals 13 residues. CDR3 nucleotide sequence: TGTGCTAGCAGTCCTAGCGGGGCCTACGAGCAGTACTTC. It specifies CASSPSGAYEQYF.

This clonotype was observed many times. The V and J genes are TRBV2 and TRBJ2-1; weak D call: TRBD1 (6 bases). Per germline, CDR1 SNHLY and CDR2 FYNNEI. The ends were cut back, 3 bases at V and 4 bases at J, with 16 bases in the middle. The CDR3 has 16 residues. In DNA, the CDR3 is TGTGCCAGCAGTGAGGCTCGGACAGCCCTTTACAATGAGCAGTTCTTC. Translation gives CASSEARTALYNEQFF.

The rearrangement links TRBV24-1 to TRBJ1-6; 7 nucleotides agree with TRBD1. Germline lookup yields CDR1 KGHDR and CDR2 SFDVKD. V was clipped by 3 bases and J by 4 bases; unmatched bases: 11. The CDR3 is 18 amino acids. CDR3 DNA sequence: TGTGCCACCAGTGATCGGAGGGACAGCCCTTTTTATAATTCACCCCTCCACTTT. Amino acid sequence: CATSDRRDSPFYNSPLHF.

The count of this clonotype is one. The genes are TRBV6-5 and TRBJ1-5; TRBD1 is a possible D gene (5 bases). CDR1 is MNHEY and CDR2 is SVGAGI in the germline V gene. The CDR3 length is 11 residues. Between the trimmed V and J ends, which lost 9 bases and 13 bases, there was a span of 16 bases. The CDR3 loop reads CASELSDSQHF. CDR3 coding DNA: TGTGCCAGTGAGCTTTCAGACAGTCAGCATTTT.

There are many counts of this clonotype. The rearrangement uses TRBV5-6 and TRBJ1-2, with unresolved D. Per germline, CDR1 SGHDT and CDR2 YYEEEE. The CDR3 sequence is 15 residues long. Trimming took off 9 bases at V and 1 base at J, with 19 bases between the two ends. The CDR3 DNA is TGTGCCACCTCGAAAGTTGTGGATATTAACTATGGCTACACCTTC. It codes for CATSKVVDINYGYTF.

This clonotype was observed many times. One junction end does not reproduce the germline sequence, and a read error may be involved. The chain uses TRBV6-5 and TRBJ2-7; D ambiguous. CDR1 MNHEY and CDR2 SVGAGI come from the germline V gene. This CDR3 has 14 amino acids. The CDR3 sequence: CASSHSSLFREQYF. Written as DNA, the CDR3 is TGTGCCAGCAGTCACTCGTCCCTATTCCGCGAGCAGTACTTC.

In its sample, this clonotype was seen many times. V and J are TRBV5-1 and TRBJ2-3; D is ambiguous. In germline, CDR1 is SGHRS, CDR2 YFSETQ. V was cut by 4 bases and J by 0 bases, with 9 bases left in between. The CDR3 extends over 14 amino acids. The DNA for the CDR3 is TGCGCCAGCAGCACCCTCATAAGCACAGATACGCAGTATTTT. Its protein product is CASSTLISTDTQYF.

At least ten counts were recorded for this clonotype. V is TRBV5-8 and J is TRBJ2-2; 10 bases map to TRBD2. The CDR3 is 16 amino acids. Germline CDR1 is SGHTS and CDR2 is YDEGEE. V trimming: 4 bases; J trimming: 6 bases; junction bases outside the gene matches: 9. The CDR3 protein is CASSAPSGRTAGELFF. CDR3 sequence (DNA): TGTGCCAGCAGCGCTCCTAGCGGGAGAACTGCCGGGGAGCTGTTTTTT.

This clonotype was recorded at least ten times. The chain has TRBV2 and TRBJ2-2; 7 bases match TRBD2. The germline V gene has CDR1 SNHLY and CDR2 FYNNEI. The V segment lost 7 bases and the J segment 5 bases; nucleotides outside the gene matches: 10. CDR3 size: 15 residues. The CDR3 DNA is TGTGCCAGCACGACTCCGGGAGGTTATACCGGGGAGCTGTTTTTT. Translation gives CASTTPGGYTGELFF. The variable domain in full, with the rest retrieved from reference TRBV2 and TRBJ2-2, is EPEVTQTPSHQVTQMGQEVILRCVPISNHLYFYWYRQILGQKVEFLVSFYNNEISEKSEIFDDQFSVERPDGSNFTLKIRSTKLEDSAMYFCASTTPGGYTGELFFGEGSRLTVL.

J is TRBJ2-7 and V is TRBV3-1, with 7 bases lining up with TRBD2. This CDR3 has 15 amino acids. The ends lost 4 bases at V and 9 bases at J; junction bases unmatched: 15. Germline V gene sequence: CDR1 LGHDT, CDR2 YNNKEL (reference sequence). The CDR3 is CASSPGLGGRGGQYF. The CDR3 DNA sequence: TGTGCCAGCAGCCCCGGATTAGGAGGGAGGGGCGGGCAGTACTTC.

This clonotype was recorded at least ten times. The gene calls are TRBV20-1 and TRBJ2-1; D possibly corresponds to TRBD1 (6 bases). CDR3 length: 17 amino acids. The germline V gene encodes CDR1 DFQATT and CDR2 SNEGSKA (reference sequence). V shed 1 base and J shed 0 bases, with 16 bases lying between them. The CDR3 loop reads CSARGGAGAHSYNEQFF. DNA of the CDR3: TGCAGTGCTAGAGGTGGGGCAGGGGCCCACTCCTACAATGAGCAGTTCTTC.

This clonotype was found many times. The V and J genes are TRBV14 and TRBJ2-2, with D possibly matching TRBD2 (5 bases). V lost 1 base and J 1 base, leaving 7 bases between the germline ends. CDR1 and CDR2 from the germline V gene are SGHDN and FVKESK. The CDR3 runs 15 residues. CDR3: CASSQVGLNTGELFF. In DNA, the CDR3 is TGTGCCAGCAGCCAAGTCGGACTGAACACCGGGGAGCTGTTTTTT.

The table lists this clonotype with many counts. V gene TRBV20-1 combines with J gene TRBJ1-5; D is perhaps TRBD1 (5 bases). The CDR3 sequence is 13 residues long. Germline CDR1 reads DFQATT; CDR2 reads SNEGSKA (reference sequence). The V and J ends lost 6 bases and 7 bases respectively, with 16 bases between them. The CDR3 protein is CSAPTGPRQPQHF. CDR3 DNA: TGCAGTGCACCCACGGGGCCCCGACAGCCCCAGCATTTT.

This clonotype came up many times. The junction shows a germline mismatch at one end, possibly a read error. CDR3 sequence: CASSHSGYSYEQYF. The CDR3 DNA follows: TGTGCCAGCAGTCACTCGGGATACTCCTACGAGCAGTACTTC. The chain combines TRBV6-5 with TRBJ2-7; TRBD2 is a possible D gene (5 bases). Germline values: CDR1 MNHEY, CDR2 SVGAGI. This CDR3 contains 14 residues.

In the case of this clonotype: This may come from a read error, since a much larger clone is one base off. The CDR3 DNA reads TGTGCCAGTAGGCTAGCCGAGGGGAACATTCAGTACTTC. This gives the protein CASRLAEGNIQYF. The gene calls are TRBV19 and TRBJ2-4; TRBD1 or TRBD2 may be the D gene (5 bases each). The CDR3 consists of 13 residues. Trimming stripped 6 bases from V and 7 bases from J, with 13 bases between. The germline V gene encodes CDR1 LNHDA and CDR2 SQIVND (reference sequence).

The chain employs TRBV6-5 and TRBJ2-2; possible D gene TRBD2, 6 bases. Germline V gene sequence: CDR1 MNHEY, CDR2 SVGAGI. Deletions cut 8 bases from V and 7 bases from J, with 11 bases between. This CDR3 spans 12 amino acids. The CDR3 bases are TGTGCCAGCGGGCGGGGTTACGGGGAGCTGTTTTTT. Translated, it gives CASGRGYGELFF.

This clonotype was found many times. The V and J genes are TRBV19 and TRBJ1-2, with D unclear. The germline V and J ends were trimmed by 4 bases and 8 bases, with 32 bases remaining between them. Looked up from germline, CDR1 is LNHDA and CDR2 is SQIVND (reference sequence). The CDR3 spans 19 residues. The CDR3 nucleotides are TGTGCCAGTAGTACCCCCTGGCCCGAAAGTTCCCTCGTTGGTTTGGGCTACACCTTC. Its protein is CASSTPWPESSLVGLGYTF.

This clonotype was seen repeatedly, ten times or more. The rearrangement joins TRBV30 to TRBJ1-5; D might be TRBD1 (6 bases). Trimming left V 1 base short and J 5 bases short, with 9 bases between. The CDR3 has 13 residues. CDR1 is GTSNPN, CDR2 SVGIG, per germline (reference sequence). DNA for the CDR3: TGTGCCTGGAGTGATTCAGGGGATCAGCCCCAGCATTTT. This sequence encodes CAWSDSGDQPQHF. Filled out from reference TRBV30 and TRBJ1-5, the complete variable domain reads SQTIHQWPATLVQPVGSPLSLECTVEGTSNPNLYWYRQAAGRGLQLLFYSVGIGQISSEVPQNLSASRPQDRQFILSSKKLLLSDSGFYLCAWSDSGDQPQHFGDGTRLSIL.

Points on this clonotype: As the CDR3 is not closed by the conserved phenylalanine or tryptophan, this likely results from a read error. It is unclear where the CDR3 begins or ends on the DNA, so no DNA is shown, and the CDR3 is as TCRdb lists it. The chain has TRBV14 and TRBJ1-2; the DNA was not compared with TRBD1, the D call given in the table. The CDR3 contains 13 residues when both ends are counted. Germline CDR1 and CDR2: SGHDN and FVKESK. CDR3 residues: CASSFNRGRQPLV.

This clonotype showed up many times. This sequence joins TRBV7-9 and TRBJ2-5; D is tentatively TRBD1 or TRBD2 (5 bases each). The CDR3 is 14 amino acids. CDR1 is SEHNR, CDR2 FQNEAQ, per germline (reference sequence). V was pared by 5 bases and J by 4 bases, with 14 bases between. The CDR3: CASSPRSGRETQYF. CDR3 DNA sequence: TGTGCCAGCAGCCCGCGGTCGGGGCGAGAGACCCAGTACTTC.

In regard to this clonotype: A much larger clone is a single base away; this may be a read error. V usage is TRBV6-6 and J usage is TRBJ2-1; 7 nucleotides line up with TRBD2. Germline V lookup: CDR1 MNHNY, CDR2 SVGAGI (reference sequence). The CDR3 extends over 15 amino acids. The CDR3 DNA reads TGTGCCAGCAGTTACACAATGGGGGGGTGGAATGGGCAGTTCTTC. Encoded protein: CASSYTMGGWNGQFF.

Remarks on this clonotype: A junction boundary mismatches the germline segment, possibly from a read error. The chain couples TRBV9 to TRBJ1-1; a possible D gene is TRBD1 (5 bases). There are 13 residues in the CDR3. In germline, CDR1 is SGDLS, CDR2 YYNGEE. CDR3 bases: TGTGCCAGCAGCCCGTCGGGGGGACCTGAAGCTTCCTTT. Its protein product is CASSPSGGPEASF.

With respect to this clonotype: The junction differs from germline at one of its ends, possibly a read error. This chain connects TRBV29-1 to TRBJ2-1; unclear D gene. This CDR3 spans 12 amino acids. The germline CDR1 and CDR2 sequences are SQVTM and ANQGSEA. The CDR3, as DNA: TGCAGCGTTGCCCGGACGGTCAATGAGCTGTTCTTC. It yields the protein CSVARTVNELFF.